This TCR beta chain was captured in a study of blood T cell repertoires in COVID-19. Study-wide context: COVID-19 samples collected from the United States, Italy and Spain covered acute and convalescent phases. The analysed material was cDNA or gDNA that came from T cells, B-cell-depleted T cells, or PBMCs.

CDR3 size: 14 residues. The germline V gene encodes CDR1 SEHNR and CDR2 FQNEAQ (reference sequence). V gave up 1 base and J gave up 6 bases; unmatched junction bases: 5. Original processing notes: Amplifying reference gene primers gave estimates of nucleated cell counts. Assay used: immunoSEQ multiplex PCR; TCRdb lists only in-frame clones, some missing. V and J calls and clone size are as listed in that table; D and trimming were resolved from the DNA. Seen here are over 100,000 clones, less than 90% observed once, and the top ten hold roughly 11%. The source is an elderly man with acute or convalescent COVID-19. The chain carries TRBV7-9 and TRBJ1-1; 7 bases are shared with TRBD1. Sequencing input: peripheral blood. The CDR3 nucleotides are TGTGCCAGCAGCTTAGGTCCCAGGGGGGCTGAAGCTTTCTTT. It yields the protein CASSLGPRGAEAFF. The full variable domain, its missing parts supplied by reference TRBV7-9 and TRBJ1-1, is DTGVSQNPRHKITKRGQNVTFRCDPISEHNRLYWYRQTLGQGPEFLTYFQNEAQLEKSRLLSDRFSAERPKGSFSTLEIQRTEQGDSAMYLCASSLGPRGAEAFFGQGTRLTVV.